This T cell receptor (beta chain) comes out of a study of CD8 T cells in ankylosing spondylitis. Study conclusions and caveats: Disease-linked clones bore a CD8+ phenotype and were relatively rare in peripheral blood. Prior work had noted some motif variants in reactive arthritis blood and synovial fluid. About 8 highly homologous variants made up a TCR beta motif, and this motif appeared characteristic of ankylosing spondylitis blood.

As to this clonotype: Its cognate antigen is unknown.

There are 10 residues in the CDR3. The germline CDR1 and CDR2 sequences are MNHEY and SMNVEV (reference sequence). TCRdb fed the 5' RACE reads into MiXCR, producing one record per CDR3 protein. The profile shows approximately 400,000 distinct CDR3 sequences, about 15% of them singletons. The sequenced material came from blood, either unsorted or a sorted T cell fraction (not recorded which). The clonotype was recovered from a male donor with ankylosing spondylitis. The V call is TRBV27, the J call TRBJ2-5; D is tentatively TRBD1 or TRBD2 (5 bases each). CDR3 residues: CGKGTETQYF. CDR3 coding DNA: TGTGGCAAAGGGACCGAGACCCAGTACTTC.